One sample yielded the 17 T cell receptor beta chains listed below, sequenced in a study of identical twins. TCRdb used MiXCR to reprocess the 5' RACE reads, holding one entry per CDR3 protein. This table has 200,000 to 250,000 distinct CDR3 sequences, more than 9% appearing once. The sample was memory T cells sorted from blood. These receptors all come from a man aged 50-59 years in good health.

This clonotype was recorded at least ten times. V usage is TRBV4-3 and J usage is TRBJ1-2; D remains unclear. Germline-derived CDR1 and CDR2 are LGHNA and YSLEER. V was clipped by 1 base and J by 0 bases, with 12 bases between them. This CDR3 spans 16 amino acids. CDR3 DNA: TGCGCCAGCAGCCAAGTCGGCCGGAAAGCTAACTATGGCTACACCTTC. Protein sequence: CASSQVGRKANYGYTF.

In this sample, this clonotype turned up many times. The chain is built from TRBV20-1 and TRBJ1-1, with 7 bases that match TRBD1. Germline-derived CDR1 and CDR2 are DFQATT and SNEGSKA (reference sequence). V gave up 3 bases and J gave up 4 bases; unmatched junction bases: 5. The CDR3 has 13 residues. CDR3 region: CSASWDRLTEAFF. CDR3 nucleotide sequence: TGCAGTGCTAGTTGGGACAGACTCACTGAAGCTTTCTTT.

The V call is TRBV2, the J call TRBJ2-3, with 8 bases identical to TRBD2. Germline assignment: CDR1 SNHLY and CDR2 FYNNEI. With 8 bases clipped from V and 5 bases from J, the junction kept 12 bases outside the gene matches. This CDR3 has 15 residues. CDR3 sequence (DNA): TGTGCCAGCTGTTGGATCGGGGGGGAGGGAGATACGCAGTATTTT. Translated, it gives CASCWIGGEGDTQYF.

This clonotype was counted at least ten times. The chain recombines TRBV20-1 with TRBJ2-1; the match to TRBD2 covers 8 bases. Germline lookup yields CDR1 DFQATT and CDR2 SNEGSKA (reference sequence). J was trimmed by 6 bases and V by 0 bases; bases with no gene match: 13. The CDR3 covers 17 residues. The CDR3 region is CSARDTKTGTSINEQFF. Written as DNA, the CDR3 is TGCAGTGCTAGAGATACCAAAACCGGGACTAGTATCAATGAGCAGTTCTTC.

This clonotype was seen ten or more times. The J gene is TRBJ2-7, the V gene TRBV10-2; TRBD1 agrees at 8 bases. This CDR3 region has 13 residues. CDR1 and CDR2 (germline): WSHSY, SAAADI. V shed 8 bases and J 6 bases; nucleotides not matched to a gene: 9. For the CDR3, the DNA is TGCGCCAGCGGCGGACAGGGATGGGGCGAGCAGTACTTC. It translates to CASGGQGWGEQYF.

This clonotype was counted between two and nine times. The J gene is TRBJ1-5, the V gene TRBV20-1, with D possibly TRBD1 on 5 matching bases. The CDR3 runs 17 residues. Trimming shortened V by 6 bases and J by 4 bases, and 25 bases separated the two germline ends. Germline values: CDR1 DFQATT, CDR2 SNEGSKA (reference sequence). CDR3 sequence: CSARRVGLRTGNQPQHF. The DNA of the CDR3 is TGCAGTGCCCGCAGGGTGGGCCTCCGGACGGGGAATCAGCCCCAGCATTTT.

This clonotype has at least ten counts. The rearrangement links TRBV29-1 to TRBJ2-3; the D is unclear. Germline V gene sequence: CDR1 SQVTM, CDR2 ANQGSEA. The CDR3 spans 11 residues. Trimming left V 7 bases short and J 7 bases short, with 12 bases between. CDR3 DNA: TGCAGCGGAGGACCCGACAATACGCAGTATTTT. The encoded protein is CSGGPDNTQYF.

This clonotype was found a few times. This rearrangement joins TRBV28 to TRBJ2-1, with D unclear. CDR1 MDHEN and CDR2 SYDVKM come from the germline V gene. V was clipped by 4 bases and J by 9 bases, with 16 bases between them. The CDR3 has 14 amino acids. The CDR3 nucleotides read TGTGCCAGCAGTTCCCCCTTGGTGCTCGGTGAGCAGTTCTTC. The encoded protein is CASSSPLVLGEQFF.

DNA of the CDR3: TGTGCCAGCAGTTACCCGACAGGGGATGAGCCCCAGTACTTC. It codes for CASSYPTGDEPQYF. J is TRBJ2-5 and V is TRBV6-5; 8 nucleotides line up with TRBD1. CDR1 is MNHEY, CDR2 SVGAGI, per germline. J was trimmed by 9 bases and V by 2 bases; bases with no gene match: 8. This CDR3 contains 14 residues.

The chain is built from TRBV5-5 and TRBJ1-4; D is unclear. Germline CDR1 is SGHKS and CDR2 is YYEKEE (reference sequence). The CDR3 is 15 amino acids. V lost 3 bases and J lost 3, with 12 bases in between. The CDR3 coding sequence is TGTGCCAGCAGCTGGAACCTCGGTCCTAATGAAAAACTGTTTTTT. It translates to CASSWNLGPNEKLFF. Complete variable domain (other parts from reference TRBV5-5 and TRBJ1-4): DAGVTQSPTHLIKTRGQQVTLRCSPISGHKSVSWYQQVLGQGPQFIFQYYEKEERGRGNFPDRFSARQFPNYSSELNVNALLLGDSALYLCASSWNLGPNEKLFFGSGTQLSVL.

This clonotype has only a few counts. The V and J genes are TRBV7-2 and TRBJ2-3; D uncertain. With 3 bases removed from V and 1 base from J, the gap between germline ends came to 8 bases. The CDR3 is 14 residues long. Per the germline V gene, CDR1 is SGHTA and CDR2 is FQGNSA. The CDR3 reads CASSFVVGTDTQYF. As DNA, the CDR3 is TGTGCCAGCAGCTTTGTAGTGGGCACAGATACGCAGTATTTT. Drawing the rest from reference TRBV7-2 and TRBJ2-3, the complete variable domain is GAGVSQSPSNKVTEKGKDVELRCDPISGHTALYWYRQSLGQGLEFLIYFQGNSAPDKSGLPSDRFSAERTGGSVSTLTIQRTQQEDSAVYLCASSFVVGTDTQYFGPGTRLTVL.

The chain uses TRBV7-2 and TRBJ2-3, with 11 bases identical to TRBD1. The CDR3 is made up of 15 amino acids. CDR1 is SGHTA, CDR2 FQGNSA, per germline. V trimming: 4 bases; J trimming: 7 bases; junction bases outside the gene matches: 7. The CDR3 coding sequence is TGTGCCAGCAGCTCGGGACAGGGGGAGGGGAATACGCAGTATTTT. Its protein product is CASSSGQGEGNTQYF.

Ten or more counts support this clonotype. The rearrangement joins TRBV6-1 to TRBJ1-2; D uncertain. Trimming cost V 6 bases and J 4 bases, with 18 bases left between them. The CDR3 has 15 amino acids. Germline V gene sequence: CDR1 MNHNS, CDR2 SASEGT. The DNA of the CDR3 is TGTGCCAGCAGCAGAGGTTCGCGGGGAACCTATGGCTACACCTTC. This translates into CASSRGSRGTYGYTF.

The CDR3 loop is CASSRGRENTEAFF. As DNA, the CDR3 is TGTGCCAGCAGCCGGGGGCGGGAGAACACTGAAGCTTTCTTT. This chain uses TRBV7-2 with TRBJ1-1, with D perhaps matching TRBD1 (6 bases). Trimming took 5 bases from V and 1 from J, leaving 11 bases between them. This CDR3 has 14 amino acids. Germline V gene lookup returns CDR1 SGHTA and CDR2 FQGNSA.

This clonotype was picked up a small number of times. This chain uses TRBV7-2 with TRBJ1-2, with TRBD1 as a possible D gene (5 bases). From germline, CDR1 is SGHTA and CDR2 FQGNSA. The CDR3 runs 14 residues. The V end was cut by 5 bases, the J end by 8 bases, with 18 bases between. Here the CDR3 reads CASSDTQGSGGYTF. CDR3 DNA: TGTGCCAGCAGCGACACGCAGGGATCTGGGGGCTACACCTTC.

The V gene is TRBV30, the J gene TRBJ1-3; possibly TRBD1 for D (5 bases). V was clipped by 3 bases and J by 2 bases, with 5 bases between them. In germline, CDR1 is GTSNPN, CDR2 SVGIG (reference sequence). The CDR3 runs to 12 residues. The CDR3 reads CAWRGPGNTIYF. DNA for the CDR3: TGTGCCTGGAGGGGACCTGGAAACACCATATATTTT.

This clonotype was detected only a few times. The rearrangement links TRBV7-2 to TRBJ1-2, with TRBD1 matching 8 bases. Germline V gives CDR1 SGHTA, CDR2 FQGNSA. The CDR3 has 13 residues. Losses at the gene ends were 6 bases for V and 4 bases for J; bases not matched to a gene: 4. This CDR3 reads CASRDTGGYGYTF. The CDR3 DNA follows: TGTGCCAGCAGGGACACAGGGGGCTATGGCTACACCTTC.